A selection of T cell receptor beta chains follows, all from one sample in a study of shared clonotypes between healthy human individuals. Using immunoSEQ multiplex PCR, the repertoire was profiled, and TCRdb retains in-frame clones only, with some absent. The sample comprises about 2.2 million clones, approximately 94% of which are singletons, and roughly 1.8% rests with the top ten. Source material: naive CD8+ T cells from PBMCs. The receptors derive from a man aged 18-30 years in good health. Some clones in this sample may be carry-over from other donors' samples. CDR3s include the opening cysteine and the closing phenylalanine or tryptophan. A D gene is named only where the DNA matches it firmly. Expanded clones get a size class; other rows say once, few or many, or leave the size out.

TRBV5-6	TRBJ2-7	.	.	TGTGCCAGCAGCCCTGGGATCTCCTACGAGCAGTACTTC	CASSPGISYEQYF
TRBV15	TRBJ2-7	TRBD2	.	TGTGCCACCAGCAGTGGAACTAGCGGGAAGTCCTACGAGCAGTACTTC	CATSSGTSGKSYEQYF
TRBV2	TRBJ1-2	TRBD1	.	TGTGCCAGCAGTGATTCCAGGGGGCTCGGTTATGGCTACACCTTC	CASSDSRGLGYGYTF
TRBV19	TRBJ1-1	.	.	TGTGCCAGTAGTAACGACAGGGAAGCTTTCTTT	CASSNDREAFF
TRBV27	TRBJ2-3	TRBD2	.	TGTGCCAGCAGTCCCCGACTAGCAAGGACAGATACGCAGTATTTT	CASSPRLARTDTQYF
TRBV28	TRBJ2-7	TRBD2	.	TGTGCCAGCAGTTTACGGATAGGGCTCGTGCGGGAGCCCTCCTACGAGCAGTACTTC	CASSLRIGLVREPSYEQYF
TRBV15	TRBJ1-1	.	.	TGTGCCACCAGCAGCTCGGGGGGTGAAGCTTTCTTT	CATSSSGGEAFF
TRBV7-2	TRBJ2-1	.	.	TGTGCCAGCAGCTTTCCCGGGTGGGGGAATGAGCAGTTCTTC	CASSFPGWGNEQFF
TRBV15	TRBJ1-2	.	.	TGTGCCACCAGCTCCGGCTTGGTTGGCTACACCTTC	CATSSGLVGYTF
TRBV11-2	TRBJ1-1	.	.	TGTGCCAGCAGCTTATACAGCCTGAGGGGCACTGAAGCTTTCTTT	CASSLYSLRGTEAFF
TRBV28	TRBJ2-2	.	once	TGTGCCAGCAGTTTAGTCCCGACCGGGGAGCTGTTTTTT	CASSLVPTGELFF
TRBV5-4	TRBJ2-3	.	.	TGTGCCAGCAGCTTCAGCACAGATACGCAGTATTTT	CASSFSTDTQYF
TRBV25-1	TRBJ2-1	.	.	TGTGCCAGCAGTTCACCACTCCAGACAAGGGACAATGAGCAGTTCTTC	CASSSPLQTRDNEQFF
TRBV11-2	TRBJ2-4	.	.	TGTGCCAGCAGCTCCGCCATCGACCGACAGTACTTC	CASSSAIDRQYF
TRBV11-2	TRBJ2-1	.	.	TGTGCCAGCAGTCCCTTCGTAGCCCCCTCCTACAATGAGCAGTTCTTC	CASSPFVAPSYNEQFF
TRBV4-3	TRBJ2-2	TRBD1	.	TGCGCCAGCAGCCAAGATCACAGGGGGGACACCGGGGAGCTGTTTTTT	CASSQDHRGDTGELFF
TRBV11-2	TRBJ2-7	TRBD1	.	TGTGCCAGCAGCTGGGACAGGGGAACCTACGAGCAGTACTTC	CASSWDRGTYEQYF
TRBV4-1	TRBJ2-5	TRBD1	.	TGCGCCAGCAGCCCCGGGACAGGGATAGAGACCCAGTACTTC	CASSPGTGIETQYF
TRBV18	TRBJ2-7	TRBD1	.	TGTGCCAGCTCACCGGGACAGGGGGCGCCAGGTTACGAGCAGTACTTC	CASSPGQGAPGYEQYF
TRBV7-9	TRBJ1-2	TRBD1	.	TGTGCCAGCAGCTTCGGGCAGGGGGCTGTAGGCTACACCTTC	CASSFGQGAVGYTF
TRBV27	TRBJ2-7	TRBD2	.	TGTGCCAGCAGCCCCTGGGAGGGCGGTCAGTACTTC	CASSPWEGGQYF
TRBV27	TRBJ2-7	.	.	TGTGCCAGCAGTTTATTAGGTGTCGAGCAGTACTTC	CASSLLGVEQYF
TRBV27	TRBJ2-3	TRBD2	once	TGTGCCAGCAGTTTAAGGGTGAGGCCTAGCGGGACCAGGGAGACAGATACGCAGTATTTT	CASSLRVRPSGTRETDTQYF
TRBV5-1	TRBJ2-3	.	.	TGCGCCAGCAGCTTGGCTTTGACGGCGATAGAAAATACGCAGTATTTT	CASSLALTAIENTQYF
TRBV28	TRBJ2-5	.	.	TGTGCCAGCCGGGCCGGGGGAGAAGAGACCCAGTACTTC	CASRAGGEETQYF